Below, 6 T cell receptor beta chains from the same sample are listed, as sequenced in a study of shared clonotypes between healthy human individuals. Only CD45RO-negative cells positively selected for CCR7 counted as naive CD8 cells, so terminally differentiated effector memory CD45RA+ cells were excluded. Sequencing used immunoSEQ multiplex PCR; TCRdb keeps in-frame clones, though not all of them. Among some 2.1 million clones listed, 80% to 95% were seen once. Sequencing was performed on naive CD8+ T cells from PBMCs. The receptors come from a man aged 18 to 30 in good health. Some clones in this sample may be carry-over from other donors' samples.

The J gene is TRBJ2-7, the V gene TRBV4-2; D could derive from TRBD1 or TRBD2 (5 bases each). This CDR3 region has 16 residues. The ends were cut back, 4 bases at V and 3 bases at J, with 19 bases in the middle. Germline lookup yields CDR1 LGHNA and CDR2 YNFKEQ. CDR3 in amino acids: CASSLRGVSGNYEQYF. The CDR3 nucleotides are TGTGCCAGCAGCCTCCGAGGGGTAAGTGGGAACTACGAGCAGTACTTC.

The chain uses TRBV7-9 and TRBJ1-4; possibly TRBD1 for D (6 bases). V gave up 5 bases and J gave up 4 bases, with 11 bases separating them. The CDR3 runs 14 residues. Germline assignment: CDR1 SEHNR and CDR2 FQNEAQ (reference sequence). CDR3 amino acids: CASSQQGGNEKLFF. In DNA, the CDR3 is TGTGCCAGCAGCCAACAGGGAGGTAATGAAAAACTGTTTTTT. The full variable domain, with the rest looked up from reference TRBV7-9 and TRBJ1-4, is DTGVSQNPRHKITKRGQNVTFRCDPISEHNRLYWYRQTLGQGPEFLTYFQNEAQLEKSRLLSDRFSAERPKGSFSTLEIQRTEQGDSAMYLCASSQQGGNEKLFFGSGTQLSVL.

The gene calls are TRBV7-6 and TRBJ2-2, with 9 positions matching TRBD1. V lost 6 bases, J lost 7 bases, and 12 bases stayed unmatched. Looked up from germline, CDR1 is SGHVS and CDR2 is FNYEAQ. CDR3 length: 16 amino acids. CDR3 in amino acids: CASRPRPGQGHGELFF. The CDR3 coding sequence is TGTGCCAGCAGACCCCGACCGGGACAGGGACACGGGGAGCTGTTTTTT.

The chain links TRBV30 to TRBJ2-1, with D unclear. CDR1 and CDR2 (germline): GTSNPN, SVGIG (reference sequence). The CDR3 loop spans 15 amino acids. V lost 1 base and J 3 bases, leaving 13 bases between the germline ends. The CDR3 loop reads CAWSGAVGFYNEQFF. CDR3 in DNA: TGTGCCTGGAGTGGGGCTGTGGGCTTCTACAATGAGCAGTTCTTC.

CDR3 nucleotide sequence: TGTGCCAGCAGTCCCTCGACAGGGGAAGCCTACGAGCAGTACTTC. Amino acid sequence: CASSPSTGEAYEQYF. V usage is TRBV27 and J usage is TRBJ2-7; TRBD1 matches at 8 bases. Germline values: CDR1 MNHEY, CDR2 SMNVEV (reference sequence). Losses at the gene ends were 5 bases for V and 2 bases for J; bases not matched to a gene: 8. The CDR3 totals 15 residues.

This clone was observed a single time. Other DNA sequences in the sample encode the same CDR3. This chain joins TRBV27 and TRBJ2-3, with D uncertain. V was cut by 3 bases and J by 1 base, with 8 bases left in between. This CDR3 has 14 residues. Germline V gene lookup returns CDR1 MNHEY and CDR2 SMNVEV (reference sequence). Here the CDR3 reads CASSFLQGTDTQYF. In nucleotides, the CDR3 is TGTGCCAGCAGTTTCCTGCAGGGCACAGATACGCAGTATTTT.